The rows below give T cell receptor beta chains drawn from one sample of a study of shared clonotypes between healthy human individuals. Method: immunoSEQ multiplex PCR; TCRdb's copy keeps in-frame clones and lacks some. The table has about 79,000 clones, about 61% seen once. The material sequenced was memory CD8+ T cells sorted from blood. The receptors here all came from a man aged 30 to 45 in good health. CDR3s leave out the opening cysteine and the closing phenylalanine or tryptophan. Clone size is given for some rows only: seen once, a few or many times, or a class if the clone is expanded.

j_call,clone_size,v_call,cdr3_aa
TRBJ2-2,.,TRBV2,AGSQGAAGELF
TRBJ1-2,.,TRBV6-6,ASSYVSNYGYT
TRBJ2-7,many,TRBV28,ASSFVDYEQY
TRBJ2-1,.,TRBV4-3,ASSQDRAADLNNEQF
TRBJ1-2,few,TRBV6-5,ASASQGGSYGYT
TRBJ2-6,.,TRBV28,ASSPRTGLHQSGANVLT
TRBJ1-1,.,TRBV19,ASSMVGLMNTEAF
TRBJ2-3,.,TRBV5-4,ASSLLAVGTDTQY
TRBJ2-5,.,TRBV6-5,ASSMLLGGDQY
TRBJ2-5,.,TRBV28,ASSLDRLTQY
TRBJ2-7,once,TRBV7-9,ASSPADTYEQY
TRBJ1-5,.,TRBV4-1,ASRDRDVSNQPQH
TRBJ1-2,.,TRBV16,ASSQGTSPGEHNYGYT
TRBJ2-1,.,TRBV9,ASSPPVDYNEQF
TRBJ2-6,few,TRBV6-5,ASSYRGSGANVLT
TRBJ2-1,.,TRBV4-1,ASSQEWRELVNEQF
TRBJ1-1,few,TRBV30,AWTKLGDTEAF
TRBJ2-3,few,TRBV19,ASSMSTDTQY
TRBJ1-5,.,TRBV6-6,ASTEGGFGQPQH
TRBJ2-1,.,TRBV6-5,ASSHRGSYNEQF
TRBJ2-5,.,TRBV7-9,ASSSVGQRVPVETQY
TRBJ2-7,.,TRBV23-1,ASSHPTHLPLVQYEQY
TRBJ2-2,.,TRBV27,ASSGIMGLADTGELF
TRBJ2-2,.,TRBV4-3,ASSLGTANTGELF
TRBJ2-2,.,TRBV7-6,ASTQEGAGELF
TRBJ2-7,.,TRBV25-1,ASSGSGGLSSHEQY
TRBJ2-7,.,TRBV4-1,ASSQGDTSGGREQY
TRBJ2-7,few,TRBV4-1,ASSHISGSSYEQY
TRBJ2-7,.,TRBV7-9,ASSLVPYEQY
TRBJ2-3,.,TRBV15,ATSRKLQGVRTDTQY
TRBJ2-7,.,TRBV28,AGSGTDYEQY
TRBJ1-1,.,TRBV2,ASRGTGGWTEAF
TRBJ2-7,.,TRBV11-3,ASSLETGEGSYEQY
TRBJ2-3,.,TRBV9,ASSVAAGAPDTQY
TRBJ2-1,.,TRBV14,ASSRKRGGEQF
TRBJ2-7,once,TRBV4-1,ASSLDGAYEQY
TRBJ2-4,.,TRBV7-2,ASSSNPKRAKNIQY
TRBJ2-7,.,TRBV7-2,ASSLVSAEYEQY
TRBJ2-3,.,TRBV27,ASRSPGGPTDTQY
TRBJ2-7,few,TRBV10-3,ASSAAPTYEQY
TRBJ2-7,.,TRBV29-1,SVVLEGRSYEQY
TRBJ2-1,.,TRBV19,ASSIINEQF
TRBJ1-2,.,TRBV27,ASSGNSFYGYT
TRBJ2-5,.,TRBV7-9,ASSSGLAGGPWQETQY
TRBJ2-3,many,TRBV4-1,ASSGPGTDTQY
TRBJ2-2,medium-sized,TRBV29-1,SVEGQEVAGELF
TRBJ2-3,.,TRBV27,ASSLRPWSTDTQY
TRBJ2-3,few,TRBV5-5,ASSFPGGRRTDTQY
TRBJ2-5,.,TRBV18,ASSQETGGIETQY
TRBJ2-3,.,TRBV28,ASRPLAGLTDTQY
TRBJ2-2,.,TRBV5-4,ASSLTGGPTGELF
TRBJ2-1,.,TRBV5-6,ASSDRLAGGLRQF
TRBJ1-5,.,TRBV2,ASRKDRVNQPQH
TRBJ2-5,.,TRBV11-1,ASRRLAGRETQY
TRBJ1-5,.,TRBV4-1,ASSQRLPGQGIDQPQH